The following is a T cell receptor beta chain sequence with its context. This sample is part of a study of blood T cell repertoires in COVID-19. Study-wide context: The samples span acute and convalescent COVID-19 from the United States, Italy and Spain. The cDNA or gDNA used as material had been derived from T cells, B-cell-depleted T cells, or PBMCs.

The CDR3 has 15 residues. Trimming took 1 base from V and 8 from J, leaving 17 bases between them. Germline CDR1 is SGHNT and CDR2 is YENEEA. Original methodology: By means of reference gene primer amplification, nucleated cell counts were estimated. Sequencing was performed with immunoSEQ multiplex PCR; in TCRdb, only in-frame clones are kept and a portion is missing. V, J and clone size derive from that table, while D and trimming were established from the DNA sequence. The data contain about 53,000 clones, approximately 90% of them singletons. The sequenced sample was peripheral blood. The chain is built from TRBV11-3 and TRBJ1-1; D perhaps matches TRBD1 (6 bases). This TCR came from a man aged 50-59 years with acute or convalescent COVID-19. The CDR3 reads CASSLAQGTSREAFF. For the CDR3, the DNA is TGTGCCAGCAGCTTAGCTCAAGGGACATCTCGAGAAGCTTTCTTT.